This T cell receptor (beta chain) comes out of a study of CD8 T cells in ankylosing spondylitis. Study conclusions and caveats: Certain motif variants had earlier been reported in reactive arthritis synovial fluid and blood. Reported data indicate significant enrichment of disease-linked clones within matched ankylosing spondylitis synovial fluid. Relatively rare in peripheral blood, disease-linked clones were also CD8+.

The V gene's germline CDR1 is LGHNT and CDR2 FRNRAP. The CDR3 spans 14 residues. Trimming shortened V by 3 bases and J by 5 bases, and 10 bases separated the two germline ends. Quantitative 5'-RACE was performed with molecular barcodes, and it yielded the TCR beta libraries. TCRdb called the 5' RACE reads again in MiXCR, with one record for every CDR3 protein. The sample has under 250,000 distinct CDR3 sequences; around 8% are singletons. This clonotype was detected only a few times. Its antigen remains unidentified. Sequencing input: blood, either unsorted or a sorted T cell fraction (not recorded which). This clonotype was sampled from a female donor with ankylosing spondylitis or in good health (not recorded which). The genes are TRBV12-5 and TRBJ1-4; no clear D gene. CDR3 residues: CASGLGSVNEKLFF. The CDR3 nucleotides read TGTGCTAGTGGTTTAGGCAGCGTAAATGAAAAACTGTTTTTT. Together with reference TRBV12-5 and TRBJ1-4, the CDR3 gives the full variable domain: DARVTQTPRHKVTEMGQEVTMRCQPILGHNTVFWYRQTMMQGLELLAYFRNRAPLDDSGMPKDRFSAEMPDATLATLKIQPSEPRDSAVYFCASGLGSVNEKLFFGSGTQLSVL.